This TCR beta chain was retrieved from a study of neurological immune-mediated disorders. General study findings and limits: CDR3 amino acid sequences found in expanded clones were never shared across subjects, suggesting private repertoires in all groups. Phylogenetic grouping assigned the repertoires of 18 of 34 multiple sclerosis patients to a single cluster of related CDR3 sequences. This cluster may be a repertoire-level signature.

V shed 7 bases and J 7 bases; nucleotides not matched to a gene: 13. This CDR3 spans 15 amino acids. Germline assignment: CDR1 DFQATT and CDR2 SNEGSKA (reference sequence). This clonotype was counted at least ten times. Antigen specificity is unknown. It was by 5'RACE with 10-nucleotide random UMIs that the cDNA was made. TCRdb called the 5' RACE reads again in MiXCR, with one record for every CDR3 protein. The data hold fewer than 90,000 distinct CDR3 sequences, with around 5.5% observed a single time. The clonotype was recovered from a man aged 18-30 years with multiple sclerosis. Sequencing was done on a sample of PBMCs. The chain combines TRBV20-1 with TRBJ2-7; TRBD2 aligns across 13 bases. The CDR3 loop is CSVAPGTSGTAEQYF. CDR3 nucleotides: TGCAGTGTGGCACCGGGGACTAGCGGGACGGCTGAGCAGTACTTC.